Each of the 10 T cell receptor beta chains below was sequenced from the same sample in a study of cytomegalovirus exposure and HLA in healthy donors. A multiplex PCR was run with 60 Vbeta primers and 13 Jbeta primers. Some clones are missing from TCRdb's copy, which holds only in-frame ones; the method was immunoSEQ multiplex PCR. The sample includes 150,000 to 190,000 clones, roughly 81% of them seen just once. The sample consisted of PBMCs. These receptors came from a woman between 18 and 29 years old in good health and CMV-seronegative.

The J gene is TRBJ1-2, the V gene TRBV2; possible D gene TRBD1, 6 bases. CDR3 size: 16 residues. The V gene's germline CDR1 is SNHLY and CDR2 FYNNEI. Trimming stripped 2 bases from V and 5 bases from J, with 18 bases between. CDR3: CASSEWGGPEGYGYTF. In DNA, the CDR3 is TGTGCCAGCAGTGAATGGGGGGGCCCCGAGGGATATGGCTACACCTTC.

The rearrangement uses TRBV10-3 and TRBJ2-7; TRBD1 matches 10 bases. J was trimmed by 6 bases and V by 4 bases; bases with no gene match: 12. Germline V CDR1 and CDR2: ENHRY, SYGVKD. This CDR3 has 16 amino acids. The CDR3 sequence: CAISAASGQGPCEQYF. The CDR3 region has the DNA TGTGCCATCAGTGCCGCCTCGGGACAGGGGCCGTGCGAGCAGTACTTC.

This clone was seen a few times. The rearrangement links TRBV4-3 to TRBJ1-1, with no clear D. This CDR3 spans 13 amino acids. V was pared by 2 bases and J by 6 bases, with 10 bases between. The germline CDR1 and CDR2 sequences are LGHNA and YSLEER. The CDR3 DNA sequence: TGCGCCAGCAGCCAACCGGGGTCGTCTGAAGCTTTCTTT. This sequence encodes CASSQPGSSEAFF.

The CDR3 region is CASQGLASTDTQYF. In DNA form, the CDR3 reads TGCGCCAGCCAGGGACTAGCGTCGACAGATACGCAGTATTTT. The chain has TRBV10-1 and TRBJ2-3; TRBD2 matches 10 bases. Unmatched junction bases numbered 5, after V lost 8 bases and J lost 3 bases. The CDR3 consists of 14 residues. Looked up from germline, CDR1 is WNHNN and CDR2 is SYGVQD (reference sequence).

This clone was counted a single time. The chain carries TRBV18 and TRBJ1-1; 7 nucleotides agree with TRBD1. V was pared by 2 bases and J by 10 bases, with 10 bases of the junction left unmatched. The CDR3 contains 14 residues. Germline CDR1 and CDR2: KGHSH and LQKENI. CDR3 loop: CASSPLGQSVGAFF. The CDR3 DNA follows: TGTGCCAGCTCACCATTGGGACAGTCAGTTGGAGCTTTCTTT.

This chain joins TRBV28 and TRBJ2-7; 7 nucleotides line up with TRBD1. The germline gives CDR1 MDHEN, CDR2 SYDVKM. V lost 1 base and J lost 7; bases outside the gene matches: 19. This CDR3 has 18 amino acids. CDR3 bases: TGTGCCAGCAGTTTATCTCCTTACTACACGGGACAGCTGTTTGAGCAGTACTTC. This translates into CASSLSPYYTGQLFEQYF.

The chain employs TRBV29-1 and TRBJ2-3; 8 bases align to TRBD2. Looked up from germline, CDR1 is SQVTM and CDR2 is ANQGSEA. The CDR3 totals 15 residues. Unmatched junction bases numbered 6, after V lost 4 bases and J lost 0 bases. CDR3 sequence: CSVAGSGTSTDTQYF. The DNA for the CDR3 is TGCAGCGTTGCAGGTAGCGGGACCAGCACAGATACGCAGTATTTT.

The chain carries TRBV6-1 and TRBJ2-3, with 13 bases identical to TRBD2. V gave up 4 bases and J gave up 9 bases; unmatched junction bases: 10. CDR3 size: 16 residues. Germline CDR1 MNHNS, CDR2 SASEGT. The CDR3 DNA reads as TGTGCCAGCAGTGCCGAAGCGGGACTAGCGGGGTTCACGCAGTATTTT. As protein: CASSAEAGLAGFTQYF.

V is TRBV7-9 and J is TRBJ1-1; a possible D gene is TRBD1 (5 bases). Trimming removed 5 bases at V and 8 bases at J, with 9 bases between. Germline CDR1 reads SEHNR; CDR2 reads FQNEAQ (reference sequence). This CDR3 contains 11 residues. The CDR3 DNA sequence: TGTGCCAGCAGCCTGGGGCGCGAAGCTTTCTTT. Its translation: CASSLGREAFF.

V gene TRBV15 combines with J gene TRBJ2-3; D perhaps matches TRBD2 (5 bases). With 4 bases removed from V and 0 bases from J, the gap between germline ends came to 8 bases. This CDR3 has 14 amino acids. Looked up from germline, CDR1 is LNHNV and CDR2 is YYDKDF (reference sequence). The CDR3 nucleotides are TGTGCCACCAGCAAGAGCGGTAGCACAGATACGCAGTATTTT. It translates to CATSKSGSTDTQYF. The whole variable domain, remainder taken from reference TRBV15 and TRBJ2-3, is DAMVIQNPRYQVTQFGKPVTLSCSQTLNHNVMYWYQQKSSQAPKLLFHYYDKDFNNEADTPDNFQSRRPNTSFCFLDIRSPGLGDTAMYLCATSKSGSTDTQYFGPGTRLTVL.